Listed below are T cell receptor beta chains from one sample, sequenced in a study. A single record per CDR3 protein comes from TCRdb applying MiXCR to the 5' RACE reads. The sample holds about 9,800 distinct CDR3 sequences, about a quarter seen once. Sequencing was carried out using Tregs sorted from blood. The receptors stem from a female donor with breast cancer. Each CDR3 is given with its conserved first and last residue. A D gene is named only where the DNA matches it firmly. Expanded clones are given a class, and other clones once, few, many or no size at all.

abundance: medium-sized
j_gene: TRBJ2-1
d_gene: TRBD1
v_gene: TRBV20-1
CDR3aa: CSAHGTGIEQFF

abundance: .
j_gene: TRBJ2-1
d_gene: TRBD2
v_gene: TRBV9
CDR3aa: CASSVVGRELGSYNEQFF

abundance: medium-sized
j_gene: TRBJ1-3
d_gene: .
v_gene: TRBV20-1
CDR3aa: CSASGHGAFGGNTIYF

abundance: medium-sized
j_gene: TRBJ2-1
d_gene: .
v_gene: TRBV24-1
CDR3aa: CATSDPGTDRTNEQFF

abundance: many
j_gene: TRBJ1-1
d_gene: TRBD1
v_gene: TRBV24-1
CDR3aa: CATSEGGQLNTEAFF

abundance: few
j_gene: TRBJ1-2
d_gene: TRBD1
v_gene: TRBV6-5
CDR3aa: CASSLGTGGPNYGYTF

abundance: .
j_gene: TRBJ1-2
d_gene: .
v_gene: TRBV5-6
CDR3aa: CASSLGGGNYGYTF

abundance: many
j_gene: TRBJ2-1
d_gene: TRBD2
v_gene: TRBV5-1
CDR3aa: CASSLEAGGNNEQFF

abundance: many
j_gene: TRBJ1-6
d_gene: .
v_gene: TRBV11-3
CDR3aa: CASGGRRSPLHF

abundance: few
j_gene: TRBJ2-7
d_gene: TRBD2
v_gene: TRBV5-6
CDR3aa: CASSSGLAYEQYF

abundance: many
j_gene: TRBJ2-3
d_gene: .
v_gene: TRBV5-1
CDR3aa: CASSSKTGVTDTQYF

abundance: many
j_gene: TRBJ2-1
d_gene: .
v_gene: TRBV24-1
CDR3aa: CATSDLPTPNEQFF

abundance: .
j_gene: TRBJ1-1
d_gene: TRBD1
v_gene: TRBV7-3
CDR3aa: CASSPQGGRTEAFF

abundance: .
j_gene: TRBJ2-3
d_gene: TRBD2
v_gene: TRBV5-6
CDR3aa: CASSLFGSGRRTDTQYF

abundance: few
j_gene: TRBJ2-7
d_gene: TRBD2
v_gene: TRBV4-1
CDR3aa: CASSQDAREVSYEQYF

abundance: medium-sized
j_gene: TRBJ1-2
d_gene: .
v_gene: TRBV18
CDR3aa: CASSPYDRPQNYGYTF

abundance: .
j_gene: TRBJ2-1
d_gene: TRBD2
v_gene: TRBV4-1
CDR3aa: CASSQEAGVHNEQFF

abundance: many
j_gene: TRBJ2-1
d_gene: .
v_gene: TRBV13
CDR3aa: CASSRHEGVGPYYNEQFF

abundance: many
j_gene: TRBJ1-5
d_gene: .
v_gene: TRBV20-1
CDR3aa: CSASSGVAGNQPQHF

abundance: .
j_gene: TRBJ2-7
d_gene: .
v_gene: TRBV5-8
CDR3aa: CASSLDGSRMDEQYF

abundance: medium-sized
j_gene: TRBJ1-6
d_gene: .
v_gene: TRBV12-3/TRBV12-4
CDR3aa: CASNEGRPYNSPLHF

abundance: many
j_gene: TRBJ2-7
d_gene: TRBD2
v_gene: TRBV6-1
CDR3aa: CASSGSGGRYYEQYF

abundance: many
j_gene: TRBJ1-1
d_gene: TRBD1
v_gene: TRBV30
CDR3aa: CAWDRGSGTEAFF

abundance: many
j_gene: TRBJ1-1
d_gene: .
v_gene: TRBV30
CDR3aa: CAWSAYVKDTEAFF

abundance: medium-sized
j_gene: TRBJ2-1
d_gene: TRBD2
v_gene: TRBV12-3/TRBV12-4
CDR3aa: CASSPGTSEDNEQFF

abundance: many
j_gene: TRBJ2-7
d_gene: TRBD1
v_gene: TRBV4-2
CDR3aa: CASSRFGTGGDEQYF

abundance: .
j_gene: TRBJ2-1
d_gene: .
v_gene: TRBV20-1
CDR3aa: CSAGLLGRGYNEQFF

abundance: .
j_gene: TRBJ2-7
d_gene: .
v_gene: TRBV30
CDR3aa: CAWSRLAGSEQYF

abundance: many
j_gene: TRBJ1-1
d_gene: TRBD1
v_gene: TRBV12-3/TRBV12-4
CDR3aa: CASSPLGQGGTEAFF

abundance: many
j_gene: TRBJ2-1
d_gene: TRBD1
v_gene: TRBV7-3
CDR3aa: CASSIQGNEQFF

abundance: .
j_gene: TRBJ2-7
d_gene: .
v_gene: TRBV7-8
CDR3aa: CASSLRLGVGFEQYF

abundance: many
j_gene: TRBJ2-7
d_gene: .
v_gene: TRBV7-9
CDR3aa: CASSFQFEQYF

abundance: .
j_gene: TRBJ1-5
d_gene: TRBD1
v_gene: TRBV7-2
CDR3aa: CASTNTPGQHNQPQHF

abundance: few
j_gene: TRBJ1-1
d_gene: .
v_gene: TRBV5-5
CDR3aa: CASSQGPEAFF

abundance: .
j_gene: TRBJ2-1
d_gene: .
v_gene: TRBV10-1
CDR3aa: CASSEFGLAAYNEQFF

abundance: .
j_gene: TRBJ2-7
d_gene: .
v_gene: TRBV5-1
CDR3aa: CANSVDHEQYF

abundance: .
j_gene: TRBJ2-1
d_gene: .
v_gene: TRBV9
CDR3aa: CASSTQGRGPPNEQFF

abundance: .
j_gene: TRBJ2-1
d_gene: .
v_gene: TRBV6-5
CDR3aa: CASSLLEGEQFF

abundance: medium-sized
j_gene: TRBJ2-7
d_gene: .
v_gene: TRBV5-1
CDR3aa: CASSAGNYEQYF

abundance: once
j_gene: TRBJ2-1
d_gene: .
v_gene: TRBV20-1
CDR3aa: CSARDYGGSYNEQFF

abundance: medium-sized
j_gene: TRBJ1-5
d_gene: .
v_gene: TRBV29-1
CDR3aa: CSACPGYNQPQHF

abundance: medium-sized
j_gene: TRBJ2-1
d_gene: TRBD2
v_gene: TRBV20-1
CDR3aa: CSARRLTSGRVNEQFF

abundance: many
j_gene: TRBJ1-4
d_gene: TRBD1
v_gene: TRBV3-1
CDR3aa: CASSPGQETYNEKLFF

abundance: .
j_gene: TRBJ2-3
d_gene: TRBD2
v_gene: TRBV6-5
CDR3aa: CASGSTSVTDTKYF

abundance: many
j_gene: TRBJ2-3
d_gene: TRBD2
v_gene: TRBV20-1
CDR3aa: CSARSEGLAGGYTQYF

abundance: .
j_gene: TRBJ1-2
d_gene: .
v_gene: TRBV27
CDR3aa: CASSLSQGLGNYGYTF

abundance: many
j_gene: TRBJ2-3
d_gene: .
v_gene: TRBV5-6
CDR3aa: CASKQGADTQYF

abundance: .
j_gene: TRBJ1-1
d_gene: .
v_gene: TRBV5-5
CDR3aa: CASSYIPDVNAEAFF

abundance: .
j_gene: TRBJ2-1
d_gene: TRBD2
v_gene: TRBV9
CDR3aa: CASSVVVTREGEQFF

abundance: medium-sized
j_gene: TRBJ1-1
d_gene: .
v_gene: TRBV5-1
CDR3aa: CASSLLRGSAEAFF

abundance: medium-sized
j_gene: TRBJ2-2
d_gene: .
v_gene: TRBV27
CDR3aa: CASSPFSGELFF

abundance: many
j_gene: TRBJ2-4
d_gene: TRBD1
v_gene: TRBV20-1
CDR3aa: CSARDRDNIQYF

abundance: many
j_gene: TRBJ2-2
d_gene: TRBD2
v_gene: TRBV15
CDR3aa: CATTGRLAGGTGELFF

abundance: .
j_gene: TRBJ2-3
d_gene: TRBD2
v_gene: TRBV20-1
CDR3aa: CSARRGQAGGPFMDTQYF